This T cell receptor beta chain was captured in a study of OX40 agonist ivuxolimab in advanced cancers. From germline, CDR1 is MNHGY and CDR2 SVAAGI. Germline trimming cut 3 bases from V and 2 bases from J; bases unmatched to any gene: 5. The CDR3 totals 15 residues. Repertoires were generated with immunoSEQ multiplex PCR, while TCRdb's copy carries only in-frame clones and drops some. The table shows roughly 100,000 clones, with 85% to 95% occurring only once. This chain links TRBV6-9 with TRBJ2-7, with 9 bases fitting TRBD1. The sample consisted of CD4+ or CD8+ T cells sorted from blood, taken in a trial of the OX40 agonist ivuxolimab. This TCR was sampled from an adult with an advanced solid tumor such as melanoma, head and neck, liver or kidney cancer. The CDR3 DNA is TGTGCCAGCAGTTACTCTGGGACAGGGACCTACGAGCAGTACGTC. This gives the protein CASSYSGTGTYEQYV.